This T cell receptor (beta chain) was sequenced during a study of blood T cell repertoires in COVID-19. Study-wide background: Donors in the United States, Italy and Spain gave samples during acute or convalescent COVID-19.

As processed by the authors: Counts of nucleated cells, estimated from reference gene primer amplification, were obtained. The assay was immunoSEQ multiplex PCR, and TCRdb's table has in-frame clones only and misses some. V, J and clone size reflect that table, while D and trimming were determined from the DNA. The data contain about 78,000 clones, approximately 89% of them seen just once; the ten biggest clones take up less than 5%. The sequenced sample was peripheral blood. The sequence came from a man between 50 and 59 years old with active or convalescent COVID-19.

The DNA for the CDR3 is TGTGCCAGCAGTCCCGGGACAGGGTATAATCAGCCCCAGCATTTT. Its protein product is CASSPGTGYNQPQHF. The chain joins TRBV6-5 to TRBJ1-5; TRBD1 agrees at 9 bases. CDR1 MNHEY and CDR2 SVGAGI come from the germline V gene. The CDR3 runs to 15 residues. V lost 5 bases, J lost 4 bases, and 6 bases stayed unmatched.